This T cell receptor (beta chain) was sequenced for a study of monozygotic twins with inflammatory bowel disease. Study results and caveats: Especially with disease activity, IBD patients had fewer clonotypes in common with others than healthy twins did. A lone strong IBD-associated signal or clonotype found no support.

This CDR3 is 15 amino acids long. Per germline, CDR1 ENHRY and CDR2 SYGVKD. Concerning this clonotype: Its target is unknown.

For each CDR3 protein, TCRdb gives one entry from its re-call of the 5' RACE reads, without DNA. The sample table includes about 380,000 distinct CDR3 sequences. The sequence was obtained from a human donor with ulcerative colitis or Crohn's disease, or a healthy co-twin of an affected twin (not recorded which). The chain links TRBV10-3 to TRBJ2-2; the D call from TCRdb, TRBD1, cannot be confirmed without DNA. The specimen sequenced was blood. The CDR3 sequence: CAISGGARKEWELFF.